This T cell receptor beta chain was retrieved from a study of cytomegalovirus exposure and HLA in healthy donors. Study-wide results and limits: As immune exposure information, only CMV serostatus was available. Previous analysis showed most TCR beta V segments were productive about 87% or about 30% of the time.

The CDR3 loop spans 14 amino acids. Losses at the gene ends were 5 bases for V and 4 bases for J; bases not matched to a gene: 7. CDR1 MRHNA and CDR2 SNTAGT come from the germline V gene. In the PCR, 60 Vbeta and 13 Jbeta primers were used. Assay used: immunoSEQ multiplex PCR; TCRdb lists only in-frame clones, some missing. The sample carries 200,000 or so clones, 81% recorded once. On this clone: Its antigen is still unknown.

The sequenced sample consisted of PBMCs. The chain joins TRBV6-4 to TRBJ1-1, with 7 bases matching TRBD1. The receptor comes from a woman aged 18-35 years in good health and CMV-seropositive. The DNA of the CDR3 is TGTGCCAGCAGTAAGGAGCAGGGGGTCACTGAAGCTTTCTTT. Its protein is CASSKEQGVTEAFF.